One sample yielded the 5 T cell receptor beta chains listed below, sequenced in a study of blood T cells in healthy people across ages. Primed by a sample-barcoded 5' primer and a J-beta primer mix, a second PCR proceeded for about 7 to 11 cycles. TCRdb reprocessed the 5' RACE reads with MiXCR, giving one entry per CDR3 protein. The table records around 800,000 distinct CDR3 sequences, roughly 25% of them present only once. This sample also belongs to another study, concerning T cells of mothers and their children.

Sequencing input: blood. The receptors were gathered from a boy under 18 in good health.

For this clonotype: A junction end diverges from the germline sequence, so it may reflect a read error. The chain carries TRBV28 and TRBJ2-2; 8 positions agree with TRBD1. This CDR3 contains 17 residues. Germline CDR1 and CDR2: MDHEN and SYDVKM. The CDR3 region has the DNA TGTGCCAGCAGTTTATGGGGGACAGGTCGGAACACCGGGGAGCTATTTTTT. Translating gives CASSLWGTGRNTGELFF.

This clonotype turned up a few times. The chain couples TRBV6-5 to TRBJ2-1, with no clear D. The J call could be wrong; TRBJ2-7 is a better fit for the DNA end. Germline assignment: CDR1 MNHEY and CDR2 SVGAGI. This CDR3 comprises 14 residues. CDR3 region: CASKWRSASYEQYF. The DNA for the CDR3 is TGTGCCAGCAAGTGGCGGTCTGCCTCCTACGAGCAGTACTTC.

The V and J genes are TRBV7-2 and TRBJ1-5; D unresolved. Looked up from germline, CDR1 is SGHTA and CDR2 is FQGNSA. The CDR3 spans 15 residues. Trimming pared 8 bases from V and 1 base from J, leaving 15 bases between. CDR3 sequence (DNA): TGTGCCAGCGGTTGGGCCTCCTCAAGCAATCAGCCCCAGCATTTT. Protein sequence: CASGWASSSNQPQHF.

There are a few counts of this clonotype. This sequence joins TRBV4-1 and TRBJ2-1, with TRBD2 identical over 12 bases. TRBJ2-5 matches the DNA end more closely, so the J call is doubtful. CDR1 and CDR2 from the germline V gene are MGHRA and YSYEKL. The CDR3 loop spans 17 amino acids. CDR3 amino acids: CASSQDRGTSGRGAQYF. CDR3 DNA sequence: TGCGCCAGCAGCCAAGATCGAGGGACTAGCGGGCGAGGGGCCCAGTACTTC.

V usage is TRBV29-1 and J usage is TRBJ2-5; 7 positions match TRBD2. This CDR3 region has 16 residues. With V trimmed by 3 bases and J by 2 bases, 12 bases remained unmatched. CDR1 and CDR2 (germline): SQVTM, ANQGSEA. The CDR3 nucleotides read TGCAGCGTTGACGCCGGACTAGGTTATTTACAAGAGACCCAGTACTTC. As protein: CSVDAGLGYLQETQYF.